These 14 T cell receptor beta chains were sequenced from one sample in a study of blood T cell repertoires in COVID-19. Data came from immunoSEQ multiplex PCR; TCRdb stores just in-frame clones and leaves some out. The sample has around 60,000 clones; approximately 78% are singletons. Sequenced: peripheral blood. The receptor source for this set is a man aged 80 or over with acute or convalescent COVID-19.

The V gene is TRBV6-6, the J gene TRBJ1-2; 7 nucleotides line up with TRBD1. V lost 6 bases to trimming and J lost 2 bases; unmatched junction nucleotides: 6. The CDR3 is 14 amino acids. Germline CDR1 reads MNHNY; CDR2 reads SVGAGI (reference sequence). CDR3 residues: CASSPWTGNYGYTF. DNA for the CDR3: TGTGCCAGCAGCCCTTGGACAGGAAACTATGGCTACACCTTC.

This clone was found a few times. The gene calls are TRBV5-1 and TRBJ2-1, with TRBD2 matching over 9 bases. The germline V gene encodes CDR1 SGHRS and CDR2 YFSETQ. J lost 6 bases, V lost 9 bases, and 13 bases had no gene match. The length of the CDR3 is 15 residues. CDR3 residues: CATRVSAGGPNEQFF. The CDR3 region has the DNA TGCGCCACTCGTGTATCGGCGGGGGGGCCCAATGAGCAGTTCTTC.

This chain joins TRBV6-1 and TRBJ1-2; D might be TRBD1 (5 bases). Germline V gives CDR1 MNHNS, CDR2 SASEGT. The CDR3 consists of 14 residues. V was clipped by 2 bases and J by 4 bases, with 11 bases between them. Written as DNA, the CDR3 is TGTGCCAGCAGTGAACTGGGGGGACCCTATGGCTACACCTTC. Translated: CASSELGGPYGYTF.

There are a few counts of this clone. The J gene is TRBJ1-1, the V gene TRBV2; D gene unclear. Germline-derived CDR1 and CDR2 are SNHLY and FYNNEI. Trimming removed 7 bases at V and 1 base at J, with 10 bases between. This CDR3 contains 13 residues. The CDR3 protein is CASNQNGNTEAFF. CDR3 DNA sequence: TGTGCCAGCAATCAGAATGGGAACACTGAAGCTTTCTTT. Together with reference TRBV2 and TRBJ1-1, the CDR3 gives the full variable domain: EPEVTQTPSHQVTQMGQEVILRCVPISNHLYFYWYRQILGQKVEFLVSFYNNEISEKSEIFDDQFSVERPDGSNFTLKIRSTKLEDSAMYFCASNQNGNTEAFFGQGTRLTVV.

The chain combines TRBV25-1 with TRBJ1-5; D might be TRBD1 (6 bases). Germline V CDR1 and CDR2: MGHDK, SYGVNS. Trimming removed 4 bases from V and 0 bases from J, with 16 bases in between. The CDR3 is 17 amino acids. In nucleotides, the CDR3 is TGTGCCAGCAGTGGCCCCACGGCAGGGGATAGCAATCAGCCCCAGCATTTT. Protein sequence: CASSGPTAGDSNQPQHF.

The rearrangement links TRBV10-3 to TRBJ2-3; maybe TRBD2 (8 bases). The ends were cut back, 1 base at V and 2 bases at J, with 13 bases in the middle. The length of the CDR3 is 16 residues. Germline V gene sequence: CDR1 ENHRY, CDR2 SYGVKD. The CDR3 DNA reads TGTGCCATCAGTGAGTATAGCGGGACAGTCACAGATACGCAGTATTTT. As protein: CAISEYSGTVTDTQYF.

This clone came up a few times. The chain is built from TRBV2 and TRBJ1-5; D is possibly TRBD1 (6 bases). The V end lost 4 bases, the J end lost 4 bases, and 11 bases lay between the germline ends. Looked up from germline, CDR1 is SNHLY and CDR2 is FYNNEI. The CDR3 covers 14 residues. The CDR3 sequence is CASSVEGGNQPQHF. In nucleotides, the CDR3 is TGTGCCAGCAGTGTCGAAGGGGGTAATCAGCCCCAGCATTTT.

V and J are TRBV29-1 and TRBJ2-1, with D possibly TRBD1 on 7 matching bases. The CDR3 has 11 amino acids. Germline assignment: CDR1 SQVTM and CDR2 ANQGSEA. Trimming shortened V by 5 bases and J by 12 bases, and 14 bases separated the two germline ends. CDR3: CSVLRDSGQFF. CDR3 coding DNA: TGCAGCGTTCTGCGGGACAGTGGGCAGTTCTTC.

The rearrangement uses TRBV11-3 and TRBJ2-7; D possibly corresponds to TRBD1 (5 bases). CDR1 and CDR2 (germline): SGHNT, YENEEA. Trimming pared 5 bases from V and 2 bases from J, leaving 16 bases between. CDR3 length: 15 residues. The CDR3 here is CASSLKGQGPYEQYF. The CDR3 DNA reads TGTGCCAGCAGCCTAAAGGGGCAGGGCCCCTACGAGCAGTACTTC.

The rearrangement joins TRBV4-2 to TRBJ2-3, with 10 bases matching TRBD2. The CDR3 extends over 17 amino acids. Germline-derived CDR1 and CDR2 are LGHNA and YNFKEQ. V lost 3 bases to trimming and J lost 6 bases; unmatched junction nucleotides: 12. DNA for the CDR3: TGTGCCAGCAGCCAGCTGGGGAGCGGGGGGGCCCCCGATACGCAGTATTTT. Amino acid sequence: CASSQLGSGGAPDTQYF.

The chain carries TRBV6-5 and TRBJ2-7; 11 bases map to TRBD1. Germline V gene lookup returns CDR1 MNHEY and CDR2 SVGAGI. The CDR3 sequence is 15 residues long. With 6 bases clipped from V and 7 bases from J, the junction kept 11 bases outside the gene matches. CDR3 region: CASRLIPGTGGEQYF. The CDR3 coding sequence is TGTGCCAGCAGACTCATACCCGGGACAGGGGGGGAGCAGTACTTC.

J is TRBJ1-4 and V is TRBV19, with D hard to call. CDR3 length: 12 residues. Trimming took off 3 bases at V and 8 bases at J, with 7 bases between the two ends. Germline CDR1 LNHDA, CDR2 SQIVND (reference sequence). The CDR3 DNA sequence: TGTGCCAGTAGTATCTCCAGGGAAAAACTGTTTTTT. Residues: CASSISREKLFF.

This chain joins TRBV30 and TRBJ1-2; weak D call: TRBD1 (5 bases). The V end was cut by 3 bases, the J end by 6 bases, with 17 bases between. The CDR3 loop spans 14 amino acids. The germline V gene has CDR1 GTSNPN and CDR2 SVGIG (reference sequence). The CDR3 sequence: CAWRSQGVWDGYTF. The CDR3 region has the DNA TGTGCCTGGAGATCTCAAGGGGTTTGGGATGGCTACACCTTC. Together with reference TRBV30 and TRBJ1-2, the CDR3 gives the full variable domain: SQTIHQWPATLVQPVGSPLSLECTVEGTSNPNLYWYRQAAGRGLQLLFYSVGIGQISSEVPQNLSASRPQDRQFILSSKKLLLSDSGFYLCAWRSQGVWDGYTFGSGTRLTVV.

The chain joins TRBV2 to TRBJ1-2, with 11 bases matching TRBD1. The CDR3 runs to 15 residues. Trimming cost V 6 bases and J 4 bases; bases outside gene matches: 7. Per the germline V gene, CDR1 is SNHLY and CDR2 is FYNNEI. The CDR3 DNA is TGTGCCAGCAGCGGACAGGGGGCGATGGGCTATGGCTACACCTTC. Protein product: CASSGQGAMGYGYTF.